Presented here are 10 T cell receptor beta chains from one specimen sequenced in a study of CD8+ T cells in alopecia areata. In each case, RNA was isolated and then reverse transcribed into cDNA as the sequencing template. Measured with immunoSEQ multiplex PCR; TCRdb has only the in-frame clones, and not every one. Of 150,000 to 200,000 clones listed, just under 60% were seen once; the top ten hold under 15%. The material sequenced was CD4+ T cells sorted from blood, taken at week 0. All receptors derive from a human donor with alopecia areata.

This clone was detected once. The chain carries TRBV4-1 and TRBJ1-2, with D hard to call. The germline V and J ends were trimmed by 4 bases and 7 bases, with 13 bases remaining between them. The germline V gene has CDR1 MGHRA and CDR2 YSYEKL. This CDR3 region has 13 residues. Here the CDR3 reads CASSRNPMGGYTF. In DNA form, the CDR3 reads TGCGCCAGCAGCCGTAACCCGATGGGTGGCTACACCTTC.

The rearrangement links TRBV6-5 to TRBJ2-7, with TRBD1 identical over 8 bases. The germline V gene has CDR1 MNHEY and CDR2 SVGAGI. This CDR3 contains 15 residues. The V and J ends lost 6 bases and 1 base, in that order; junction bases with no gene match: 8. DNA for the CDR3: TGTGCCAGCAGAAAGGACAGGGTTGGTTCCTACGAGCAGTACTTC. Translating gives CASRKDRVGSYEQYF.

The V call is TRBV30, the J call TRBJ1-1; TRBD1 matches at 7 bases. V shed 1 base, J shed 7 bases, and the junction held 6 bases outside the gene matches. The CDR3 runs 13 residues. Germline V gene sequence: CDR1 GTSNPN, CDR2 SVGIG (reference sequence). The CDR3 DNA reads TGTGCCTGGAGTGCCCAGACAGGGCTTGAAGCTTTCTTT. Protein product: CAWSAQTGLEAFF.

In DNA, the CDR3 is TGTGCCAGCAGCTTAGGTCTAAATCCGGGGGGAAAACTGTTTTTT. It translates to CASSLGLNPGGKLFF. V and J are TRBV11-2 and TRBJ1-4; possibly TRBD1 for D (5 bases). The V end lost 1 base, the J end lost 10 bases, and 16 bases lay between the germline ends. The CDR3 is 15 residues long. In germline, CDR1 is SGHAT, CDR2 FQNNGV. The full variable domain, in which reference TRBV11-2 and TRBJ1-4 provide the parts outside the CDR3, is EAGVAQSPRYKIIEKRQSVAFWCNPISGHATLYWYQQILGQGPKLLIQFQNNGVVDDSQLPKDRFSAERLKGVDSTLKIQPAKLEDSAVYLCASSLGLNPGGKLFFGSGTQLSVL.

In its sample, this clone was seen many times. The chain links TRBV9 to TRBJ2-1; unclear D gene. Trimming left V 3 bases short and J 6 bases short, with 10 bases between. This CDR3 is 13 amino acids long. Germline-derived CDR1 and CDR2 are SGDLS and YYNGEE. The CDR3 sequence is CASSERPSNEQFF. For the CDR3, the DNA is TGTGCCAGCAGCGAGCGCCCTTCCAATGAGCAGTTCTTC.

This clone was seen a handful of times. The J gene is TRBJ2-5, the V gene TRBV15; D uncertain. The CDR3 is made up of 11 amino acids. V dropped 0 bases and J dropped 4 bases, with 0 bases sitting between them. CDR1 is LNHNV and CDR2 is YYDKDF in the germline V gene (reference sequence). The CDR3 is CATSREETQYF. The CDR3 nucleotides read TGTGCCACCAGCAGAGAAGAGACCCAGTACTTC.

V gene TRBV15 combines with J gene TRBJ2-7, with D perhaps matching TRBD2 (6 bases). Germline V lookup: CDR1 LNHNV, CDR2 YYDKDF (reference sequence). CDR3 length: 13 amino acids. Deletions cut 0 bases from V and 4 bases from J, with 7 bases between. The CDR3 region has the DNA TGTGCCACCAGCAGAGATGCGGGGTACGAGCAGTACTTC. This translates into CATSRDAGYEQYF.

The sample holds one count of this clone. The V and J genes are TRBV7-6 and TRBJ2-3, with D tentatively TRBD1 (6 bases). The CDR3 extends over 14 amino acids. In germline, CDR1 is SGHVS, CDR2 FNYEAQ. Trimming took 1 base from V and 1 from J, leaving 6 bases between them. The CDR3 DNA follows: TGTGCCAGCAGCTTAGAGGGGGGCACAGATACGCAGTATTTT. It codes for CASSLEGGTDTQYF.

The V call is TRBV29-1, the J call TRBJ2-7; weak D call: TRBD2 (5 bases). CDR3 length equals 14 residues. Deletions cut 4 bases from V and 0 bases from J, with 13 bases between. Looked up from germline, CDR1 is SQVTM and CDR2 is ANQGSEA. DNA for the CDR3: TGCAGCGTTGCTTCCCGGGGTAGCTCCTACGAGCAGTACTTC. Translation gives CSVASRGSSYEQYF.

The V and J genes are TRBV5-1 and TRBJ2-2; D ambiguous. Trimming removed 0 bases at V and 0 bases at J, with 6 bases between. The CDR3 has 15 residues. In germline, CDR1 is SGHRS, CDR2 YFSETQ. This CDR3 reads CASSLDGSNTGELFF. The CDR3, as DNA: TGCGCCAGCAGCTTGGACGGCTCGAACACCGGGGAGCTGTTTTTT.